The 14 T cell receptor beta chains below were found in one sample sequenced in a study of shared clonotypes between healthy human individuals. Profiled with immunoSEQ multiplex PCR; TCRdb holds only in-frame clones, not every one. The sample contains approximately 1,000,000 clones, 70% to 85% of which appear only once. Material for sequencing was memory CD4+ T cells from PBMCs. The sample's subset: CD45RA-negative fraction. These receptors all come from a man between 18 and 35 years old in good health. Some clones in this sample may be carry-over from other donors' samples.

This chain joins TRBV12-5 and TRBJ2-1; 7 bases agree with TRBD1. This CDR3 comprises 15 residues. Germline assignment: CDR1 LGHNT and CDR2 FRNRAP. The V segment lost 6 bases and the J segment 1 base; nucleotides outside the gene matches: 6. The CDR3 reads CASGSGTASYNEQFF. In DNA, the CDR3 is TGTGCTAGTGGCTCCGGGACAGCTTCCTACAATGAGCAGTTCTTC.

About this clone itself: Distinct nucleotide sequences in the sample also encode this CDR3. V is TRBV28 and J is TRBJ2-7; 11 bases line up with TRBD2. The CDR3 runs 15 residues. Germline trimming cut 6 bases from V and 0 bases from J; bases unmatched to any gene: 4. The germline CDR1 and CDR2 sequences are MDHEN and SYDVKM. CDR3: CASRRTSGSSYEQYF. The CDR3 coding sequence is TGTGCCAGCAGGCGAACTAGCGGGAGCTCCTACGAGCAGTACTTC.

V is TRBV7-2 and J is TRBJ2-1; TRBD2 is a possible D gene (5 bases). Germline V gives CDR1 SGHTA, CDR2 FQGNSA. CDR3 size: 15 residues. V lost 4 bases and J 5 bases, leaving 15 bases between the germline ends. The CDR3 region has the DNA TGTGCCAGCAGCTCCTCTAGCATCCACAACAATGAGCAGTTCTTC. Amino acid sequence: CASSSSSIHNNEQFF. Together with reference TRBV7-2 and TRBJ2-1, the CDR3 gives the full variable domain: GAGVSQSPSNKVTEKGKDVELRCDPISGHTALYWYRQSLGQGLEFLIYFQGNSAPDKSGLPSDRFSAERTGGSVSTLTIQRTQQEDSAVYLCASSSSSIHNNEQFFGPGTRLTVL.

Concerning this clone itself: Other DNA sequences in the same sample also yield this CDR3. The rearrangement links TRBV5-1 to TRBJ2-3, with 13 bases fitting TRBD2. Germline V CDR1 and CDR2: SGHRS, YFSETQ. Trimming removed 4 bases from V and 3 bases from J; junction bases left unmatched: 2. The CDR3 spans 15 residues. CDR3 loop: CASSRTSGRTDTQYF. The CDR3 DNA sequence: TGCGCCAGCAGCCGGACTAGCGGGAGAACAGATACGCAGTATTTT. Using reference TRBV5-1 and TRBJ2-3 for the parts outside the CDR3, the full variable domain is KAGVTQTPRYLIKTRGQQVTLSCSPISGHRSVSWYQQTPGQGLQFLFEYFSETQRNKGNFPGRFSGRQFSNSRSEMNVSTLELGDSALYLCASSRTSGRTDTQYFGPGTRLTVL.

V is TRBV28 and J is TRBJ2-7; D is undetermined. This CDR3 region has 12 residues. Trimming left V 3 bases short and J 2 bases short, with 5 bases between. From germline, CDR1 is MDHEN and CDR2 SYDVKM. CDR3: CASSFNAYEQYF. The CDR3, as DNA: TGTGCCAGCAGTTTCAACGCCTACGAGCAGTACTTC.

Note on this clone: This may be a read error, as it is one base from a much larger clone. The same CDR3 also results from other DNA sequences found in this sample. The rearrangement joins TRBV28 to TRBJ1-2; 7 positions agree with TRBD1. This CDR3 is 14 amino acids long. After removal of 6 bases from V and 8 bases from J, the junction contained 12 bases not matched to a gene. Germline lookup yields CDR1 MDHEN and CDR2 SYDVKM. The CDR3 DNA is TGTGCCAGCAGGGTGACAGGGATGGAGTGGGGCTACACCTTC. This codes for CASRVTGMEWGYTF.

The CDR3 DNA reads TGTGCCTGGGATGGACAGGGCGCTGGCTACACCTTC. It yields the protein CAWDGQGAGYTF. The rearrangement links TRBV30 to TRBJ1-2, with 8 nucleotides matching TRBD1. Germline V gene lookup returns CDR1 GTSNPN and CDR2 SVGIG (reference sequence). CDR3 size: 12 residues. V lost 5 bases and J lost 7; bases outside the gene matches: 6.

V usage is TRBV30 and J usage is TRBJ2-2; TRBD2 matches at 7 bases. The CDR3 covers 15 residues. CDR1 and CDR2 from the germline V gene are GTSNPN and SVGIG (reference sequence). The V segment lost 5 bases and the J segment 1 base; nucleotides outside the gene matches: 7. The CDR3 bases are TGTGCCTGGGAGAGGGAGGGGAAGAACACCGGGGAGCTGTTTTTT. Amino acid sequence: CAWEREGKNTGELFF.

A note on this clone: This CDR3 is also generated by other DNA sequences in the sample. V is TRBV10-3 and J is TRBJ2-7; D might be TRBD1 (6 bases). V lost 0 bases and J lost 0, with 9 bases in between. The CDR3 consists of 15 residues. Germline V lookup: CDR1 ENHRY, CDR2 SYGVKD. In DNA form, the CDR3 reads TGTGCCATCAGTGAGTCCGGCAGGGGCTCCTACGAGCAGTACTTC. Encoded protein: CAISESGRGSYEQYF.

This sequence joins TRBV4-2 and TRBJ1-2; 7 bases fit TRBD1. This CDR3 has 15 amino acids. Germline V gene sequence: CDR1 LGHNA, CDR2 YNFKEQ. V trimming: 3 bases; J trimming: 8 bases; junction bases outside the gene matches: 12. The CDR3 DNA sequence: TGTGCCAGCAGCCACGGGACAGACTCCCTGCGGGGCTACACCTTC. Its protein is CASSHGTDSLRGYTF.

This sequence joins TRBV18 and TRBJ2-1; TRBD1 agrees at 11 bases. J gave up 4 bases and V 1 base, and 3 bases lay outside the gene matches. Germline V lookup: CDR1 KGHSH, CDR2 LQKENI. This CDR3 comprises 16 residues. The CDR3 sequence is CASSPQGQGEYNEQFF. CDR3 DNA: TGTGCCAGCTCACCACAGGGACAGGGGGAATACAATGAGCAGTTCTTC.

This chain joins TRBV4-3 and TRBJ2-1; D might be TRBD2 (5 bases). Between the trimmed V and J ends, which lost 4 bases and 4 bases, there was a span of 14 bases. There are 15 residues in the CDR3. CDR1 and CDR2 (germline): LGHNA, YSLEER. DNA for the CDR3: TGCGCCAGCAGCCCTCTGGCCGGACTGTACAATGAGCAGTTCTTC. It specifies CASSPLAGLYNEQFF.

The chain links TRBV4-1 to TRBJ2-4, with 10 nucleotides matching TRBD2. The trim removed 2 bases at V and 0 bases at J, leaving 4 bases unmatched. Looked up from germline, CDR1 is MGHRA and CDR2 is YSYEKL. The CDR3 loop spans 17 amino acids. The CDR3 spells CASSQPSGRGAKNIQYF. As DNA, the CDR3 is TGCGCCAGCAGCCAACCTAGCGGGAGAGGAGCCAAAAACATTCAGTACTTC.

The chain links TRBV30 to TRBJ2-7, with D possibly being TRBD1 (7 bases). V shed 0 bases and J shed 0 bases, with 21 bases lying between them. CDR3 length: 18 residues. The V gene's germline CDR1 is GTSNPN and CDR2 SVGIG (reference sequence). The CDR3 coding sequence is TGTGCCTGGAGTGTACTCGGGGGTGGCAGGGGGAGCTCCTACGAGCAGTACTTC. It codes for CAWSVLGGGRGSSYEQYF.